The subject of this entry is one T cell receptor beta chain. The antigen is undetermined. The CDR3 consists of 15 residues. V lost 1 base and J 5 bases, leaving 12 bases between the germline ends. CDR1 SGHTA and CDR2 FQGNSA come from the germline V gene. The record originates from a study of OX40 agonist ivuxolimab in advanced cancers. Study-level findings and limits: Clonal expansion was seen in CD4+ and CD8+ blood T cells by week 6 at 0.1 to 3.0 mg/kg. Antigen specificity of clonally expanded peripheral T cells was not established. Certain nonresponding patients likewise had low normalized T-cell clonal expansion.

Repertoires were generated with immunoSEQ multiplex PCR, while TCRdb's copy carries only in-frame clones and drops some. Altogether around 79,000 clones are present, over 75% being singletons, with the ten largest covering roughly 2.1%. The sequencing here drew on CD4+ or CD8+ T cells sorted from blood, taken in a trial of the OX40 agonist ivuxolimab. This sequence was found in an adult with an advanced solid tumor such as melanoma, head and neck, liver or kidney cancer. The rearrangement joins TRBV7-2 to TRBJ2-1, with TRBD1 as a possible D gene (6 bases). This CDR3 is CASSLVGTNNNEQFF. CDR3 DNA sequence: TGTGCCAGCAGCTTAGTCGGGACAAACAACAATGAGCAGTTCTTC.